This TCR beta chain stems from a study of T-cell reconstitution after alpha-beta-depleted transplantation in children. General study findings and limits: There were some patients whose high TCRbeta diversity at day 60 came from surviving recipient T cells and thymic progenitors. As was reported, about two months after transplant, alpha-beta T cells came from several hundred expanded graft clones. Among T cells one year after transplant, newly produced cells accounted for most counts and diversity.

Unique molecular identifiers were incorporated when the TCRbeta library was constructed. TCRdb analysed the PCR reads with MiXCR anew, one entry per CDR3 protein. The data contain 220,000 or so distinct CDR3 sequences, approximately 8.9% of them singletons. This clonotype was seen at least ten times. Its antigen is not identified. Looked up from germline, CDR1 is SGHAT and CDR2 is FQNNGV. The CDR3 has 18 residues. V lost 0 bases to trimming and J lost 5 bases; unmatched junction nucleotides: 10. The rearrangement uses TRBV11-2 and TRBJ2-1, with 10 bases matching TRBD1. The receptor was isolated from a male patient younger than 18 who had a stem cell transplant for acute lymphoblastic leukemia, so the T cells may come from the graft donor. The sequenced sample was PBMCs, mostly from graft donor cells, obtained 180 days after TCRalphabeta/CD19-depleted stem cell transplant. CDR3 nucleotides: TGTGCCAGCAGCTTAGAGGGGTCCGGGACAGGGGTTAACAATGAGCAGTTCTTC. Its protein product is CASSLEGSGTGVNNEQFF.